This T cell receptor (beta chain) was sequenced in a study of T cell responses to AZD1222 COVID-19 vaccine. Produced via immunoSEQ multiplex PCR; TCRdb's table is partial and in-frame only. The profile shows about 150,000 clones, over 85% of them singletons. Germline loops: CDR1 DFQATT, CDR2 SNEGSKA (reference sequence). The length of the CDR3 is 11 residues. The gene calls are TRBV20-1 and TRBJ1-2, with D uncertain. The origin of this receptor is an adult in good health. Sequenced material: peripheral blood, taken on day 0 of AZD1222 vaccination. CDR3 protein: CSNRVFNGYTF. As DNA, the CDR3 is TGCAGCAACCGGGTGTTCAATGGCTACACCTTC.